Below, one TCR beta chain is given with its context. The antigen remains undetermined. These data are taken from a study of T cell responses to AZD1222 COVID-19 vaccine. Findings and caveats of the study: Donors, mostly white British, included more females; clonal diversity was possibly underestimated. Vaccination with two AZD1222 doses was followed by a rise in Spike-specific TCR breadth and depth.

TCRdb's copy holds only in-frame clones and misses some; the assay was immunoSEQ multiplex PCR. Of about 120,000 clones listed, 92% are singletons. Germline assignment: CDR1 MNHEY and CDR2 SVGAGI. With 6 bases removed from V and 6 bases from J, the gap between germline ends came to 15 bases. The CDR3 covers 15 residues. The material sequenced was peripheral blood, taken on day 0 of AZD1222 vaccination. The chain recombines TRBV6-5 with TRBJ1-6, with unresolved D. The sequence derives from an adult in good health. The CDR3, as DNA: TGTGCCAGCAGAAGCCGGGGTATCGGTAATTCACCCCTCCACTTT. Amino acid sequence: CASRSRGIGNSPLHF.